The sequence of this T cell receptor beta chain was determined in a study of blood T cells in healthy people across ages. A word on this clonotype: Antigen specificity is unknown. A clone one base away is much larger, so this may be a read error.

Study outcomes and limitations: Significant beta diversity loss was already apparent by age approximately 40, declining roughly linearly. Naive T cell percentage showed a strong correlation with the diversity of TCR beta. The long-lived group displayed more naive CD4+ cells, plus higher diversity, than the aged donors did.

Germline V gene data show CDR1 as SGHDT and CDR2 as YYEEEE. This CDR3 has 14 residues. V dropped 2 bases and J dropped 6; count of bases not matched to a gene: 6. Each sample used at least 7 million PBMCs. Through a sample-barcoded 5' primer and a J-beta primer mix, a second PCR was run for roughly 7 to 11 cycles. TCRdb reprocessed the 5' RACE reads with MiXCR, giving one entry per CDR3 protein. The sample has about 650,000 distinct CDR3 sequences; roughly 30% are singletons. The TCR sequence derives from a woman older than 75 in good health. This chain links TRBV5-6 with TRBJ2-5, with 8 bases identical to TRBD1. Sequencing was performed on blood. CDR3 sequence reads: CASSFTDRGKTQYF. CDR3 in DNA: TGTGCCAGCAGCTTCACCGACAGGGGTAAGACCCAGTACTTC.